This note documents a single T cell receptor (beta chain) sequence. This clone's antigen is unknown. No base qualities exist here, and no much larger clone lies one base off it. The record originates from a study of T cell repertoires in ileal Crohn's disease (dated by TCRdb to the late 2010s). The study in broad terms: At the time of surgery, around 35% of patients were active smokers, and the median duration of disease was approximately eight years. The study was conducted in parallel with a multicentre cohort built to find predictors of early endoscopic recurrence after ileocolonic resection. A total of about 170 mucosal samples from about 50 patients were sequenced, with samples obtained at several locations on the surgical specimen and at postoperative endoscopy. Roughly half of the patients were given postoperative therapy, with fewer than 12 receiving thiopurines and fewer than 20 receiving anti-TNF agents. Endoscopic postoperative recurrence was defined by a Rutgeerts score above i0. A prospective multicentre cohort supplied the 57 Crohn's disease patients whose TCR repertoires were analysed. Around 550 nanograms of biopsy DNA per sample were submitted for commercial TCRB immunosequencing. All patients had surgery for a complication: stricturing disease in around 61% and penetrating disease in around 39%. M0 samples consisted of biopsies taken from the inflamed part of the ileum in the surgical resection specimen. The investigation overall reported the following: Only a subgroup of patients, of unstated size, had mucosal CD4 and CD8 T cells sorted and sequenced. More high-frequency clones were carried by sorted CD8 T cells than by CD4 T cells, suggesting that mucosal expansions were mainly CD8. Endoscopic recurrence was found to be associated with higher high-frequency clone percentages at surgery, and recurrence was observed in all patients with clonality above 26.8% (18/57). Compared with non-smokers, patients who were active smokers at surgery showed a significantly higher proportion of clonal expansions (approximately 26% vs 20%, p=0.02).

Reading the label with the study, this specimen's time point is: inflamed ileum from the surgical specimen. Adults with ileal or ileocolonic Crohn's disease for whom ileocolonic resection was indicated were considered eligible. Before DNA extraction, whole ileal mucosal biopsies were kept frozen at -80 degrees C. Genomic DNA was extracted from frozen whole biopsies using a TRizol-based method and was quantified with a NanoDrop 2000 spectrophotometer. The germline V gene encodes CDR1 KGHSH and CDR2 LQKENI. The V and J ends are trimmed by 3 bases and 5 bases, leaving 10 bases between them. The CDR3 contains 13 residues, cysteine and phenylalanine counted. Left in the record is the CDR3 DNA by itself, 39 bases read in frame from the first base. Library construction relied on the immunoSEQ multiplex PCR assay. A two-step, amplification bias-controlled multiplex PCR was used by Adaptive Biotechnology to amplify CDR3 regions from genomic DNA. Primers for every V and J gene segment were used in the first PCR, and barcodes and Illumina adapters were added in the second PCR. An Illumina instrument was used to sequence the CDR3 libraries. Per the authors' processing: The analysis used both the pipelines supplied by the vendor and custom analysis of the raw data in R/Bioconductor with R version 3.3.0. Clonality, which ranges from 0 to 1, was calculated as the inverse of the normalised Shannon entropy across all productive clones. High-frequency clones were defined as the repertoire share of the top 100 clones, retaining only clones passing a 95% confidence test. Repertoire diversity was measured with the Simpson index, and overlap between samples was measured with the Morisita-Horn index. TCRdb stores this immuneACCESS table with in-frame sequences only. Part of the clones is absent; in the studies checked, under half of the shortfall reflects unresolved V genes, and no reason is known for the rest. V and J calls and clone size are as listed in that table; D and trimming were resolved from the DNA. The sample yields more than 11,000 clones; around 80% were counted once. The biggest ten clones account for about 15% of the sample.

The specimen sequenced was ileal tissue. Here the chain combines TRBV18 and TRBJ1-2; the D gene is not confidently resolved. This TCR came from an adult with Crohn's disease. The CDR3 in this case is CASSPNPGYGYTF. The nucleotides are TGTGCCAGCTCACCCAATCCGGGGTATGGCTACACCTTC. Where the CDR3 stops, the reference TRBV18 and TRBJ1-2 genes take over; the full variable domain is NAGVMQNPRHLVRRRGQEARLRCSPMKGHSHVYWYRQLPEEGLKFMVYLQKENIIDESGMPKERFSAEFPKEGPSILRIQQVVRGDSAAYFCASSPNPGYGYTFGSGTRLTVV.